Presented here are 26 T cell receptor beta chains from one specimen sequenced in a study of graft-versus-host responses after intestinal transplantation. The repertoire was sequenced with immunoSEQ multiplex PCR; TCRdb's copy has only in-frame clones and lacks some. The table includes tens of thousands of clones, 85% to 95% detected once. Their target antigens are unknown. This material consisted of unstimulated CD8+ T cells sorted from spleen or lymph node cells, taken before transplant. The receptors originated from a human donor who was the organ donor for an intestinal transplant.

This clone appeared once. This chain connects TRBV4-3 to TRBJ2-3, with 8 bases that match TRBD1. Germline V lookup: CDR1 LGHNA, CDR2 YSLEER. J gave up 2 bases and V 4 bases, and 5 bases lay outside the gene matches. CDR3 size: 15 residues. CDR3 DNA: TGCGCCAGCAGCCCGGACAGGGTATTCACAGATACGCAGTATTTT. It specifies CASSPDRVFTDTQYF.

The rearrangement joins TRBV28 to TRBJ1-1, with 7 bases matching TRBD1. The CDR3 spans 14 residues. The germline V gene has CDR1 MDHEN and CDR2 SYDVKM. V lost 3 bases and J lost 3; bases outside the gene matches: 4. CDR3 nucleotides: TGTGCCAGCAGTTTCCGTACAGGGGACACTGAAGCTTTCTTT. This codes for CASSFRTGDTEAFF.

Here the CDR3 reads CASSFITGKGTEAFF. The DNA of the CDR3 is TGTGCCAGCAGCTTTATAACAGGGAAAGGGACTGAAGCTTTCTTT. The chain employs TRBV7-9 and TRBJ1-1; possible D gene TRBD1, 6 bases. Germline V CDR1 and CDR2: SEHNR, FQNEAQ (reference sequence). The germline V and J ends were trimmed by 3 bases and 5 bases, with 16 bases remaining between them. The CDR3 extends over 15 amino acids.

The CDR3 loop is CASRGSTQETQYF. The DNA for the CDR3 is TGTGCCAGCCGGGGGTCGACCCAAGAGACCCAGTACTTC. V is TRBV25-1 and J is TRBJ2-5, with D perhaps TRBD2 (6 bases). V gave up 8 bases and J gave up 1 base, with 11 bases separating them. The germline CDR1 and CDR2 sequences are MGHDK and SYGVNS. The CDR3 totals 13 residues.

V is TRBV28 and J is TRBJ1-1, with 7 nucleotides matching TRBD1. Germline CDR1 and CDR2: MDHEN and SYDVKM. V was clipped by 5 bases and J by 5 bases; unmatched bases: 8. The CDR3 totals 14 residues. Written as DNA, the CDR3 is TGTGCCAGCAGTCTACGAGGGGGCGGGACTGAAGCTTTCTTT. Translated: CASSLRGGGTEAFF.

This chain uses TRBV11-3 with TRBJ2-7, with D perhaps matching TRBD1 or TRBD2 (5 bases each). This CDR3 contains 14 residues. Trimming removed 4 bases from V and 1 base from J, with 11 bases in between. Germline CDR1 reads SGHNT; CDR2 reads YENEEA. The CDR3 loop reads CASSYRDGSYEQYF. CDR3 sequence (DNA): TGTGCCAGCAGCTACCGGGACGGATCCTACGAGCAGTACTTC.

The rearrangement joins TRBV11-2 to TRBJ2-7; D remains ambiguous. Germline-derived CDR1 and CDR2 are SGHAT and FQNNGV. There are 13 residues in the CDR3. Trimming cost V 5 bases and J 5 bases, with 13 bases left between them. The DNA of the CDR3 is TGTGCCAGCAGCCCGACCGGCGAGAACGAGCAGTACTTC. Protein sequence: CASSPTGENEQYF.

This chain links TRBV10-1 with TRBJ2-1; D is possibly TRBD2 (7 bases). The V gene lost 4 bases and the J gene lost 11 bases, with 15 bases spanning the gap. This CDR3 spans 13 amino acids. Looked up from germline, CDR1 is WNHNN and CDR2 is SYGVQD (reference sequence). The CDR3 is CASSGGGAGQQFF. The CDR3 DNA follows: TGCGCCAGCAGTGGAGGGGGGGCAGGTCAGCAGTTCTTC.

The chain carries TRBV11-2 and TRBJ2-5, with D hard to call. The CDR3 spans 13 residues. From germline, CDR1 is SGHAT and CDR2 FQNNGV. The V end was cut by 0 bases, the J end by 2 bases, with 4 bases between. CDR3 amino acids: CASSLEVQETQYF. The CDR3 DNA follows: TGTGCCAGCAGCTTAGAGGTACAAGAGACCCAGTACTTC. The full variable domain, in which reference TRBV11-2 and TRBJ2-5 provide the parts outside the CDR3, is EAGVAQSPRYKIIEKRQSVAFWCNPISGHATLYWYQQILGQGPKLLIQFQNNGVVDDSQLPKDRFSAERLKGVDSTLKIQPAKLEDSAVYLCASSLEVQETQYFGPGTRLLVL.

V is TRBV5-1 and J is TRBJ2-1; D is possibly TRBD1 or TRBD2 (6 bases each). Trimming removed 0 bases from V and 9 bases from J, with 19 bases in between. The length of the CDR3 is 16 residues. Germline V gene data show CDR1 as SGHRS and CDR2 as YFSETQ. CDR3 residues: CASSLDDSGAVSEQFF. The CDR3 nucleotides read TGCGCCAGCAGCTTGGACGACTCGGGGGCGGTAAGTGAGCAGTTCTTC.

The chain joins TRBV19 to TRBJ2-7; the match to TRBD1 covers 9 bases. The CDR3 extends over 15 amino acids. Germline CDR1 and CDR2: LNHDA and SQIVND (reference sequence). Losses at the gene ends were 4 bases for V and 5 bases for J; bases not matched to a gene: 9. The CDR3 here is CASSTTGTGPNEQYF. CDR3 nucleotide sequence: TGTGCCAGTAGTACGACCGGGACAGGGCCCAACGAGCAGTACTTC.

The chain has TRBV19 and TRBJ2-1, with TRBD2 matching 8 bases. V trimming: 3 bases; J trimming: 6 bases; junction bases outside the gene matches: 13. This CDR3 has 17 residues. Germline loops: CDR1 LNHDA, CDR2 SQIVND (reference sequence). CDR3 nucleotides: TGTGCCAGTAGTATTAACGGGGGGGTAAACCATTTCAATGAGCAGTTCTTC. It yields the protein CASSINGGVNHFNEQFF. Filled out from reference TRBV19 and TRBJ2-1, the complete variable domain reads DGGITQSPKYLFRKEGQNVTLSCEQNLNHDAMYWYRQDPGQGLRLIYYSQIVNDFQKGDIAEGYSVSREKKESFPLTVTSAQKNPTAFYLCASSINGGVNHFNEQFFGPGTRLTVL.

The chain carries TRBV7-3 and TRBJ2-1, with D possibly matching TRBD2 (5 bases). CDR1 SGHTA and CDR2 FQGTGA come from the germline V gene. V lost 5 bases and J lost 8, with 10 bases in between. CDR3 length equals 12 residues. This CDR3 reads CASSTAGDEQFF. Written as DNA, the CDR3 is TGTGCCAGCAGCACGGCCGGGGATGAGCAGTTCTTC.

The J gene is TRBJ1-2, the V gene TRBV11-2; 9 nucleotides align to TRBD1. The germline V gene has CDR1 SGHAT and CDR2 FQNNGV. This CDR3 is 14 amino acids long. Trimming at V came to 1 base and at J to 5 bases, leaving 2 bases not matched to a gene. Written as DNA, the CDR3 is TGTGCCAGCAGCTTAGGACAGGGGGGTTATGGCTACACCTTC. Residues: CASSLGQGGYGYTF.

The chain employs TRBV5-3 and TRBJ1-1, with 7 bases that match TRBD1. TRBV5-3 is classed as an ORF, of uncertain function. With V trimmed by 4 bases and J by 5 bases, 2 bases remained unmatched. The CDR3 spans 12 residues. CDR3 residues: CARSPRGTEAFF. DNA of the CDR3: TGTGCCAGAAGCCCCAGGGGGACTGAAGCTTTCTTT.

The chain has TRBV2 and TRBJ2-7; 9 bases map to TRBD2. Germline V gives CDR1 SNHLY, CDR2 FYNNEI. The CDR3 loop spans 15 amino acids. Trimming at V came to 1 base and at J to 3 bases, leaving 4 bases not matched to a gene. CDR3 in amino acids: CASSEEGLAVYEQYF. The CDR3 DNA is TGTGCCAGCAGTGAAGAGGGACTAGCCGTCTACGAGCAGTACTTC.

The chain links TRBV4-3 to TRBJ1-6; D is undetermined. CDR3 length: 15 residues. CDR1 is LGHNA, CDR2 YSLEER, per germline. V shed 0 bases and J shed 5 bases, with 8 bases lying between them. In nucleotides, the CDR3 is TGCGCCAGCAGCCAAGATAAAGGGAATAATTCACCCCTCCACTTT. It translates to CASSQDKGNNSPLHF.

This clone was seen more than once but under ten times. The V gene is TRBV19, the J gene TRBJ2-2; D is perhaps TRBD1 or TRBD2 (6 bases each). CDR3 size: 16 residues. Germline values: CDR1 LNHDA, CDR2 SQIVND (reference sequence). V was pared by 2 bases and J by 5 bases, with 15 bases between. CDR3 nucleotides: TGTGCCAGTAGTATACCGGGGGCGTCGTTTACCGGGGAGCTGTTTTTT. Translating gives CASSIPGASFTGELFF.

CDR3 residues: CASSVESGTGATTEAFF. The CDR3 DNA follows: TGTGCCAGCAGCGTAGAATCTGGGACAGGGGCGACCACTGAAGCTTTCTTT. This rearrangement joins TRBV9 to TRBJ1-1, with 10 bases fitting TRBD1. In germline, CDR1 is SGDLS, CDR2 YYNGEE. This CDR3 spans 17 amino acids. Trimming cost V 0 bases and J 4 bases; bases outside gene matches: 9.

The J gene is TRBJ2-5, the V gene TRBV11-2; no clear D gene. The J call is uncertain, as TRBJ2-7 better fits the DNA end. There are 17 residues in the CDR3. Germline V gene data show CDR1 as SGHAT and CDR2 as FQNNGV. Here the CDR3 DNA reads TGTGCCAGCAGCTTGATTGGTCAGATCGATCCCTCCTACGAGCAGTACTTC. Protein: CASSLIGQIDPSYEQYF.

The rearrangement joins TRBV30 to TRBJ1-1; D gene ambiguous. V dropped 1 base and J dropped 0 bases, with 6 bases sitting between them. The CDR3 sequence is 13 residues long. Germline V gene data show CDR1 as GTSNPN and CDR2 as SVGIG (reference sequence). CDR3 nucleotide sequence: TGTGCCTGGAGTGAGGGCGTGAACACTGAAGCTTTCTTT. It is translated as CAWSEGVNTEAFF.

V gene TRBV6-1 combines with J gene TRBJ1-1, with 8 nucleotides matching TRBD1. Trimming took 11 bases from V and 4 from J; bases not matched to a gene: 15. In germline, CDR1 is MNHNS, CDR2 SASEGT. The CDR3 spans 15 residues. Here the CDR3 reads CARSMRTGFVTEAFF. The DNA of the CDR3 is TGTGCCCGAAGCATGAGGACAGGGTTTGTCACTGAAGCTTTCTTT.

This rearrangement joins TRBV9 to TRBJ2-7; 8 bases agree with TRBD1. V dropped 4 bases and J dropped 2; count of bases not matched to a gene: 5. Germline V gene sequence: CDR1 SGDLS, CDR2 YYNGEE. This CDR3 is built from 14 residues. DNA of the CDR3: TGTGCCAGCAGCCCCGGACAGGGCGCCTACGAGCAGTACTTC. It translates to CASSPGQGAYEQYF.

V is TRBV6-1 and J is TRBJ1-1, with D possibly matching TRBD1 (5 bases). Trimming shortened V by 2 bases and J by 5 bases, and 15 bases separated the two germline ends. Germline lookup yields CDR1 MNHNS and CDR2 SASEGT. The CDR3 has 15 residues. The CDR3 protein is CASSEWGGVHTEAFF. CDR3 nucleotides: TGTGCCAGCAGTGAATGGGGGGGGGTACATACTGAAGCTTTCTTT.

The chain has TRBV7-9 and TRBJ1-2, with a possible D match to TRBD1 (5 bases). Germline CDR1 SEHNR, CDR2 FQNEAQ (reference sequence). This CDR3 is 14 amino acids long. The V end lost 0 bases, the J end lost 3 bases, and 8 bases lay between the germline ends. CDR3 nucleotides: TGTGCCAGCAGCTTAGCCAGGGACGACTATGGCTACACCTTC. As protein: CASSLARDDYGYTF.

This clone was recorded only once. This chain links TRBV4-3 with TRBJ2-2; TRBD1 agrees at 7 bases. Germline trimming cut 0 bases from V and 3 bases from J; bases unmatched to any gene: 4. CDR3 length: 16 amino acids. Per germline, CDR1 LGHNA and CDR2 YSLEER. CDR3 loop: CASSQDEGADTGELFF. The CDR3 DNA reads TGCGCCAGCAGCCAAGATGAGGGGGCCGACACCGGGGAGCTGTTTTTT.